Listed below are T cell receptor beta chains from one sample, sequenced in a study of patients and donors after allogeneic stem cell transplantation. TCRdb reprocessed the RT-PCR reads via MiXCR and lists one record per CDR3 protein. The data show approximately 410,000 distinct CDR3 sequences, more than 15% seen once. Sequenced input: blood, either unsorted or a sorted T cell fraction (not recorded which). These receptors were obtained from a human donor who was either an allogeneic HSCT recipient or a stem cell or donor lymphocyte infusion donor (not recorded which). It is not recorded whose cells these are; they may come from a transplant donor. Each CDR3 is given with its conserved first and last residue.

cdr3_aa: CASIRTSGHANTGELFF
v_call: TRBV27
j_call: TRBJ2-2

cdr3_aa: CASSLFGGDPEAFF
v_call: TRBV12-3/TRBV12-4
j_call: TRBJ1-1

cdr3_aa: CSARWETADHTGELFF
v_call: TRBV20-1
j_call: TRBJ2-2

cdr3_aa: CASSLFSGTGGSVEQFF
v_call: TRBV27
j_call: TRBJ2-1

cdr3_aa: CASSRGQGGGQETQYF
v_call: TRBV4-1
j_call: TRBJ2-5

cdr3_aa: CAWNSGGAYEQYF
v_call: TRBV30
j_call: TRBJ2-7

cdr3_aa: CASSGTGGTTPTAFF
v_call: TRBV28
j_call: TRBJ1-1

cdr3_aa: CASSYSFGGYTQYF
v_call: TRBV6-2/TRBV6-3
j_call: TRBJ2-3

cdr3_aa: CASSAPPGQGSVGYTF
v_call: TRBV7-9
j_call: TRBJ1-2

cdr3_aa: CASSYGRDNSPLHF
v_call: TRBV6-5
j_call: TRBJ1-6

cdr3_aa: CASSPGTSGITGELFF
v_call: TRBV9
j_call: TRBJ2-2

cdr3_aa: CASSLPSGIWTGELFF
v_call: TRBV12-3/TRBV12-4
j_call: TRBJ2-2

cdr3_aa: CASSSEWGNEQFF
v_call: TRBV5-1
j_call: TRBJ2-1

cdr3_aa: CASSLAGRATNEKLFF
v_call: TRBV5-5
j_call: TRBJ1-4

cdr3_aa: CASSLLAVLSTDTQYF
v_call: TRBV5-6
j_call: TRBJ2-3

cdr3_aa: CASSSYRTGFNYGYTF
v_call: TRBV11-3
j_call: TRBJ1-2

cdr3_aa: CASSLASNSPLHF
v_call: TRBV7-2
j_call: TRBJ1-6

cdr3_aa: CSANREETQYF
v_call: TRBV20-1
j_call: TRBJ2-5

cdr3_aa: CASSMTDHGNTIYF
v_call: TRBV2
j_call: TRBJ1-3

cdr3_aa: CASSQSPRLPTNEQFF
v_call: TRBV4-2
j_call: TRBJ2-1

cdr3_aa: CATEDQGYEQYF
v_call: TRBV28
j_call: TRBJ2-7

cdr3_aa: CASSERTAGSRNEQFF
v_call: TRBV6-1
j_call: TRBJ2-1

cdr3_aa: CSVDLGGNTEAFF
v_call: TRBV29-1
j_call: TRBJ1-1

cdr3_aa: CAWSRGLNYEQYF
v_call: TRBV30
j_call: TRBJ2-7

cdr3_aa: CASSLSKVGYEQYF
v_call: TRBV27
j_call: TRBJ2-7

cdr3_aa: CSASGQGGYGTEAFF
v_call: TRBV20-1
j_call: TRBJ1-1

cdr3_aa: CASSPRGATIYF
v_call: TRBV3-1
j_call: TRBJ1-3

cdr3_aa: CASSSYRGGYGYTF
v_call: TRBV6-5
j_call: TRBJ1-2

cdr3_aa: CAISETTGGLLGYTF
v_call: TRBV10-3
j_call: TRBJ1-2

cdr3_aa: CASSLARQPQHF
v_call: TRBV12-3/TRBV12-4
j_call: TRBJ1-5

cdr3_aa: CASSQDLQPYNEQFF
v_call: TRBV3-1
j_call: TRBJ2-1

cdr3_aa: CASSQGRLGSSLEQYF
v_call: TRBV4-3
j_call: TRBJ2-7

cdr3_aa: CSVAPPGGGARTDTQYF
v_call: TRBV29-1
j_call: TRBJ2-3

cdr3_aa: CASSEAGGRNEQFF
v_call: TRBV2
j_call: TRBJ2-1

cdr3_aa: CASSQDGQAKNIQYF
v_call: TRBV4-3
j_call: TRBJ2-4

cdr3_aa: CASSFEFTQYF
v_call: TRBV12-3/TRBV12-4
j_call: TRBJ2-3

cdr3_aa: CASSRDSNTGELFF
v_call: TRBV6-1
j_call: TRBJ2-2

cdr3_aa: CASSQGLATQETQYF
v_call: TRBV4-1
j_call: TRBJ2-5

cdr3_aa: CASGQGSGELFF
v_call: TRBV5-1
j_call: TRBJ2-2

cdr3_aa: CASSSGGGWTEAFF
v_call: TRBV28
j_call: TRBJ1-1

cdr3_aa: CASSLIRSTGELFF
v_call: TRBV5-5
j_call: TRBJ2-2

cdr3_aa: CASSPRVGEGLGDEQFF
v_call: TRBV7-8
j_call: TRBJ2-1

cdr3_aa: CASSLGIKPTDTQYF
v_call: TRBV5-1
j_call: TRBJ2-3

cdr3_aa: CASSLGQYYEQYF
v_call: TRBV12-3/TRBV12-4
j_call: TRBJ2-7

cdr3_aa: CASSPGLAGVGEQFF
v_call: TRBV7-3
j_call: TRBJ2-1

cdr3_aa: CASSLELAGPETQYF
v_call: TRBV11-2
j_call: TRBJ2-5

cdr3_aa: CASKNSGANVLTF
v_call: TRBV14
j_call: TRBJ2-6

cdr3_aa: CASSQDGAGGLTGELFF
v_call: TRBV4-3
j_call: TRBJ2-2